This TCR beta chain was sequenced in a study of draining lymph node invasion in breast cancer (dated by TCRdb to 2020 to 2022). Turning to the overall study: Metastasis in lymph nodes was diagnosed using histology and cytokeratin immunohistochemistry and was confirmed with EpCAM/CD45 flow cytometry. Each patient contributed matched non-invaded and tumor-invaded tumor-draining lymph nodes plus the primary tumor, profiled for both Treg and Tconv subsets. Across breast cancer tissues, a separate targeted assay used bulk TCR-beta CDR3 sequencing to compare sorted memory regulatory T cells with memory conventional CD4 T cells. In the separate targeted TCR sequencing, lymph nodes from about 5 patients were covered, and primary tumors were sequenced for three of those patients.

The method was bulk RNA-seq. Data came from an Illumina HiSeq 2500. Per the authors' processing: CDR3 sequences in the separate targeted TCR-seq dataset were extracted from raw reads and quantified using MiXCR version 2.1.5 with default parameters. In the separate targeted TCR-seq dataset, TCR-beta clones were defined by the combination of V gene, J gene and CDR3 sequence. In the separate targeted TCR-seq dataset, clones with fewer than three counts were removed, then only the 90% most strongly expressed clones per sample were retained. For each tissue in the separate targeted TCR-seq dataset, Treg-Tconv overlap was calculated by dividing the number of shared clones by the total number of Treg clones and multiplying by 100. In TCRdb, the public reads were trimmed at Q25 with fastp and aligned with MiXCR, with productive beta chains retained. Entries are consolidated by CDR3 protein sequence, retaining the most common genes and DNA. TCRdb's processing, not the authors' own work, is the source of the V and J calls. This sample lists some 3,000 distinct CDR3 sequences; 65% to 80% were detected once. Approximately 10% of the sample comes from the top ten.

For memory conventional CD4 T cells, the sort was based on CD4+ CD45RA- CD25- cells. Whether a tumor-draining lymph node counted as invaded or non-invaded depended on the presence or absence of metastatic tumor cells. Before staining and sorting, a Miltenyi Pan T Cell isolation kit was used to pre-enrich the T cells. Immunohistochemistry for estrogen receptor, progesterone receptor, HER2 and Ki-67 was used to characterize the primary tumors. Fresh surgical tissue was processed within a few hours after surgery by being cut into small fragments. The tissue fragments were digested enzymatically for less than 25 minutes with Liberase TL plus DNase and were then passed through a 40-micrometer strainer. Sorting used a BD FACS Aria II with roughly 96-99% purity, after DAPI live/dead staining. The sorted cells were lysed in TCL buffer, and a Norgen Single Cell RNA purification kit, including DNase treatment, was used to purify the RNA.

For CDR1 and CDR2, the germline V gene (reference sequence) lists GTSNPN and SVGIG. The CDR3 measures 11 amino acids from cysteine to phenylalanine. Only CDR3 DNA remains: 33 bases, in frame from the first base. The V and J ends are trimmed by 2 bases and 5 bases, leaving 7 bases between them. With regard to this clonotype: The clone's antigen remains unknown. No quality values exist for individual bases; no much larger clone is one base distant.

Results the study describes overall, beyond this receptor: Some clones from the top 100 tumor clones were found in both invaded and non-invaded nodes, which suggests recirculation between the tumor and the draining nodes. In each tissue, about 13-22% of Treg TCRs were also present in Tconvs, a finding interpreted as suggesting peripheral induction of Tregs. The data could not determine whether Treg conversion took place in a particular organ or whether converted Tregs recirculated between nodes and tumor. Tracking of the top-100 tumor clones could be carried out in just a couple of patients. Across all tissues in the targeted TCR-seq data, Tregs appeared to be more clonally expanded than Tconvs, and both subsets showed lower diversity in tumor than in lymph nodes. TCRs shared between the Treg and Tconv subsets were viewed as suggestive of, but not proof of, a common clonal origin.

Sample: sorted memory CD4+ effector T cells from a lymph node. Sample cell subset or site, as interpreted from the label and publication: CD45RA-negative sorted CD4+ T cells (memory Tconv or effector/memory Treg). The chain was built from TRBV30 and TRBJ2-7, with an unclear D gene assignment. This clonotype originated in a female donor with luminal breast cancer. The DNA reads as follows: TGTGCCTGGAGTAAACTGGACGAGCAGTACTTC. It codes for CAWSKLDEQYF.